This TCR beta chain was observed in a study of blood T cell repertoires in COVID-19. Germline CDR1 is SGHTA and CDR2 is FQGTGA. The CDR3 has 15 amino acids. V trimming: 5 bases; J trimming: 6 bases; junction bases outside the gene matches: 6. Data came from immunoSEQ multiplex PCR; TCRdb stores just in-frame clones and leaves some out. The sample records about 13,000 clones, about 80% being singletons. The rearrangement joins TRBV7-3 to TRBJ2-3; 12 positions agree with TRBD1. The sequenced sample was peripheral blood. This clonotype was sampled from a woman of 80 years or more with acute or convalescent COVID-19. CDR3 residues: CASSPGQGASDTQYF. CDR3 coding DNA: TGTGCCAGCAGCCCGGGACAGGGGGCTTCGGATACGCAGTATTTT.